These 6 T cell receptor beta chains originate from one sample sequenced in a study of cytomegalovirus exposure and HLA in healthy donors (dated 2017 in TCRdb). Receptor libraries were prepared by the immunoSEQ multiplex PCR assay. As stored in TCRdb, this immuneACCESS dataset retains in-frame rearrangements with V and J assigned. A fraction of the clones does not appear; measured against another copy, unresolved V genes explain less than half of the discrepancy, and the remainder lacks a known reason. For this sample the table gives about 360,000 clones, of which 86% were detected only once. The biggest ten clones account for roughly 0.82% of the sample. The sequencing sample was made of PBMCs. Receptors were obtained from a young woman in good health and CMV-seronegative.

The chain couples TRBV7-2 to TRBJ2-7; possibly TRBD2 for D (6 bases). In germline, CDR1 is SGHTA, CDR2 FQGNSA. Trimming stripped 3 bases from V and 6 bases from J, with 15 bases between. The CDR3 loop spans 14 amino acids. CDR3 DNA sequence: TGTGCCAGCAGCTTTCCGGGAGACGCCTTCGAGCAGTACTTC. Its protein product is CASSFPGDAFEQYF. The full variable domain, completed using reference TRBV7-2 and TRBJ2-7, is GAGVSQSPSNKVTEKGKDVELRCDPISGHTALYWYRQSLGQGLEFLIYFQGNSAPDKSGLPSDRFSAERTGGSVSTLTIQRTQQEDSAVYLCASSFPGDAFEQYFGPGTRLTVT.

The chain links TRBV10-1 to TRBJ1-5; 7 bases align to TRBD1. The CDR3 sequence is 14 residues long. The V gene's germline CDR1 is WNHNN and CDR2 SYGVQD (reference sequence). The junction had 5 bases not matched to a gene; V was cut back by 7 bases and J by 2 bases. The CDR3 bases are TGCGCCAGCACAGACAGGGATGGCAATCAGCCCCAGCATTTT. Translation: CASTDRDGNQPQHF.

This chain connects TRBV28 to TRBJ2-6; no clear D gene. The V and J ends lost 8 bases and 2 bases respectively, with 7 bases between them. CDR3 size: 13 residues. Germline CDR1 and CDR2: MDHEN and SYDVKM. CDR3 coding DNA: TGTGCCAGCCTCGGTCCTGGGGCCAACGTCCTGACTTTC. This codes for CASLGPGANVLTF.

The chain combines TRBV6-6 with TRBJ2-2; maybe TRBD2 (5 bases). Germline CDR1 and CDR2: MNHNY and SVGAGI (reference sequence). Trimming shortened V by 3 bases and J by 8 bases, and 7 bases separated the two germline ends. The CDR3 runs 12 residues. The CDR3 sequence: CASSYRGGELFF. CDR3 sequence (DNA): TGTGCCAGCAGTTATAGAGGGGGGGAGCTGTTTTTT.

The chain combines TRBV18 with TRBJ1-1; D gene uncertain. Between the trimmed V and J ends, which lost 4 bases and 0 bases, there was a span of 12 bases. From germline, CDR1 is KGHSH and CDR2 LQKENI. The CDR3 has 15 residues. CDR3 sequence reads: CASSRDKAMNTEAFF. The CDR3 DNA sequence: TGTGCCAGCTCACGAGACAAGGCAATGAACACTGAAGCTTTCTTT.

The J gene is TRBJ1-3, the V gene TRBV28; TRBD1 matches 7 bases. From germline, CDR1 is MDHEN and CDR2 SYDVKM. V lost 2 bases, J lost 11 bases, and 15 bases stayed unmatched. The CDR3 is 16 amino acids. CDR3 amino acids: CASSLAGGAGGLAIYF. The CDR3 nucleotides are TGTGCCAGCAGTTTAGCCGGCGGGGCAGGGGGTCTTGCCATATATTTT. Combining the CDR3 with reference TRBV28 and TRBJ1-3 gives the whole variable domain DVKVTQSSRYLVKRTGEKVFLECVQDMDHENMFWYRQDPGLGLRLIYFSYDVKMKEKGDIPEGYSVSREKKERFSLILESASTNQTSMYLCASSLAGGAGGLAIYFGEGSWLTVV.